The present entry profiles one T cell receptor (beta chain) with its context. Its antigen remains unidentified. Trimming left V 3 bases short and J 1 base short, with 13 bases between. This CDR3 is 17 amino acids long. Per germline, CDR1 SGHAT and CDR2 FQNNGV. Naive CD8 cells were CD45RO-negative, positively selected for CCR7, excluding terminally differentiated effector memory CD45RA+ cells. Profiling relied on immunoSEQ multiplex PCR, and the TCRdb table lists in-frame clones only, not all of them. This table holds 1.5 million to 2.5 million clones, approximately 94% found once. The data belong to a study of shared clonotypes between healthy human individuals. Study results and limitations: Clonotypes that were shared across a few donors made up roughly 5% of naive CD4 clonotypes. Since donors were few, the genetic and exposure-history diversity represented was limited.

This TCR was recovered from a man younger than 35 in good health. The sequencing sample was made of naive CD8+ T cells sorted from blood. This chain uses TRBV11-2 with TRBJ2-6; possible D gene TRBD2, 6 bases. CDR3 sequence reads: CASSLSRGLSGANVLTF. The CDR3 bases are TGTGCCAGCAGCTTGTCTAGGGGACTTTCTGGGGCCAACGTCCTGACTTTC.